These T cell receptor beta chains were read from a single sample in a study of blood T cell repertoires in COVID-19. Produced via immunoSEQ multiplex PCR; TCRdb's table is partial and in-frame only. This sample has around 260,000 clones; about 87% occur once, and the top ten carry around 5%. Sequenced input: peripheral blood. The receptors derive from a woman aged 55 to 70 with COVID-19, enrolled during active disease. CDR3s include the opening cysteine and the closing phenylalanine or tryptophan. Fields, in order: clone size, CDR3 length, J gene, V gene, D gene, CDR3 DNA, CDR3 protein. A D gene is named only where the DNA matches it firmly. Rows may omit the clone size; those that give it use once, few, many or a size class.

size: NA; length: 17; J: TRBJ1-4; V: TRBV7-9; D: NA; DNA: TGTGCCAGCAGCTTAAACATGGGAGTTGCAACTAATGAAAAACTGTTTTTT; CDR3: CASSLNMGVATNEKLFF
size: medium-sized; length: 15; J: TRBJ1-2; V: TRBV5-5; D: NA; DNA: TGTGCCAGCAGCTTCGGACCTAGCGGGGGTTATGGCTACACCTTC; CDR3: CASSFGPSGGYGYTF
size: NA; length: 16; J: TRBJ2-3; V: TRBV4-3; D: TRBD2; DNA: TGCGCCAGCAGCCAAGGAGTGTGGGGGGGATCAGATACGCAGTATTTT; CDR3: CASSQGVWGGSDTQYF
size: NA; length: 14; J: TRBJ1-1; V: TRBV19; D: TRBD1; DNA: TGTGCCAGTAGACGCAGGGGGCTCGGCACTGAAGCTTTCTTT; CDR3: CASRRRGLGTEAFF
size: NA; length: 15; J: TRBJ1-2; V: TRBV6-5; D: NA; DNA: TGTGCCAGCACTCGGGCCTCGGGGGTAGGCTATGGCTACACCTTC; CDR3: CASTRASGVGYGYTF
size: NA; length: 16; J: TRBJ1-2; V: TRBV18; D: TRBD1; DNA: TGTGCCAGCTCACCATCCGGGACAGGGGTCCTCTATGGCTACACCTTC; CDR3: CASSPSGTGVLYGYTF
size: NA; length: 14; J: TRBJ1-5; V: TRBV28; D: NA; DNA: TGTGCCAGCAGCTCTTCTTATAGCAATCAGCCCCAGCATTTT; CDR3: CASSSSYSNQPQHF
size: once; length: 17; J: TRBJ1-1; V: TRBV7-9; D: TRBD1; DNA: TGTGCCAGCAGCTTACACACCGGGACAGGGGGTATAACTGAAGCTTTCTTT; CDR3: CASSLHTGTGGITEAFF
size: NA; length: 15; J: TRBJ2-7; V: TRBV3-1/TRBV3-2; D: TRBD2; DNA: TGTGCCAGCAGCCAATCTTCGGGACTAGCGGGGGAGCAGTACTTC; CDR3: CASSQSSGLAGEQYF
size: NA; length: 16; J: TRBJ2-1; V: TRBV6-1; D: TRBD1; DNA: TGTGCCAGCAGTGGCACCCGACAGGGGGGCTACAATGAGCAGTTCTTC; CDR3: CASSGTRQGGYNEQFF
size: once; length: 16; J: TRBJ1-3; V: TRBV25-1; D: TRBD1; DNA: TGTGCCAGCAGCGCGGGACAGGGGGCTTCTGGAAACACCATATATTTT; CDR3: CASSAGQGASGNTIYF
size: NA; length: 13; J: TRBJ1-4; V: TRBV28; D: NA; DNA: TGTGCCAGCAGCTTATCGGACAGTAGGGAACTGTTTTTT; CDR3: CASSLSDSRELFF
size: NA; length: 12; J: TRBJ1-2; V: TRBV2; D: NA; DNA: TGTGCCAGCAGTCGCGACAGCTATGGCTACACCTTC; CDR3: CASSRDSYGYTF
size: NA; length: 14; J: TRBJ1-2; V: TRBV6-6; D: TRBD1; DNA: TGTGCCAGCAGTTCCGCGACAGGGAGCGATGGCTACACCTTC; CDR3: CASSSATGSDGYTF
size: few; length: 15; J: TRBJ2-1; V: TRBV28; D: TRBD2; DNA: TGTGCCAGCAGGGTGGGTGGCGGGGGCTACAATGAGCAGTTCTTC; CDR3: CASRVGGGGYNEQFF
size: NA; length: 16; J: TRBJ2-1; V: TRBV11-3; D: TRBD2; DNA: TGTGCCAGCAGCTTAGGCCTAGCGGGAGGTGGTAATGAGCAGTTCTTC; CDR3: CASSLGLAGGGNEQFF
size: NA; length: 13; J: TRBJ2-5; V: TRBV30; D: TRBD2; DNA: TGTGCCTGGAGTCGGGGGGGCTTGGAGACCCAGTACTTC; CDR3: CAWSRGGLETQYF
size: NA; length: 15; J: TRBJ1-2; V: TRBV10-3; D: TRBD1; DNA: TGTGCCATCAGTGAGCGGACAGGGGGAATATCTGGCTACACCTTC; CDR3: CAISERTGGISGYTF
size: NA; length: 15; J: TRBJ2-1; V: TRBV24-1; D: TRBD2; DNA: TGTGCCACCAGTAGGACTAGCGGGGGCTACAATGAGCAGTTCTTC; CDR3: CATSRTSGGYNEQFF
size: few; length: 13; J: TRBJ1-3; V: TRBV29-1; D: TRBD1; DNA: TGCAGCGTCCGGACAGGGGCTGGAAACACCATATATTTT; CDR3: CSVRTGAGNTIYF
size: NA; length: 16; J: TRBJ1-6; V: TRBV19; D: NA; DNA: TGTGCCAGTACCCGGCGGGGTGGACGGCATAATTCACCCCTCCACTTT; CDR3: CASTRRGGRHNSPLHF
size: NA; length: 16; J: TRBJ1-5; V: TRBV7-9; D: NA; DNA: TGTGCCAGCAGCTTCAACGACGGAGGACGCAATCAGCCCCAGCATTTT; CDR3: CASSFNDGGRNQPQHF
size: NA; length: 15; J: TRBJ2-1; V: TRBV10-3; D: TRBD1; DNA: TGTGCCATCAGTGGGTCGGACAGGGGGCAGGATGAGCAGTTCTTC; CDR3: CAISGSDRGQDEQFF
size: NA; length: 17; J: TRBJ1-4; V: TRBV7-4; D: NA; DNA: TGTGCCAGCAGCTTGCGTGTGGTGATGGCAGGTCAGGAAAAACTGTTTTTT; CDR3: CASSLRVVMAGQEKLFF
size: NA; length: 15; J: TRBJ2-7; V: TRBV13; D: NA; DNA: TGTGCCAGCAGCTTACTACGGACAGACTCCTACGAGCAGTACTTC; CDR3: CASSLLRTDSYEQYF
size: NA; length: 13; J: TRBJ2-7; V: TRBV7-2; D: NA; DNA: TGTGCCAGCAGCCCCGGACTACCCTACGAGCAGTACTTC; CDR3: CASSPGLPYEQYF
size: once; length: 16; J: TRBJ1-5; V: TRBV27; D: NA; DNA: TGTGCCAGCAATGGCGCAAGGGGTTATAGCAATCAGCCCCAGCATTTT; CDR3: CASNGARGYSNQPQHF
size: NA; length: 15; J: TRBJ1-2; V: TRBV5-1; D: TRBD1; DNA: TGCGCCAGCAGCTTAGGGGGCGCCGCTAACTATGGCTACACCTTC; CDR3: CASSLGGAANYGYTF
size: NA; length: 18; J: TRBJ1-4; V: TRBV7-9; D: NA; DNA: TGTGCCAGCAGCTTAGCGCATGGCCCCCCGGGGGCTAATGAAAAACTGTTTTTT; CDR3: CASSLAHGPPGANEKLFF
size: NA; length: 12; J: TRBJ1-2; V: TRBV6-2/TRBV6-3; D: NA; DNA: TGTGCCAGCAGTTACGGGGGGAATGGCTACACCTTC; CDR3: CASSYGGNGYTF